The 13 T cell receptor beta chains below come from one sample, sequenced in a study of cytomegalovirus exposure and HLA in healthy donors. The PCR employed 60 Vbeta primers together with 13 Jbeta primers. Libraries were prepared by immunoSEQ multiplex PCR; TCRdb keeps only in-frame clonotypes and omits some of them. The sample has over 100,000 clones, around 77% seen once; the top ten hold approximately 5%. Sequencing was done on a sample of PBMCs. These receptors came from a man in his thirties or forties in good health and CMV-seronegative.

This chain connects TRBV1 to TRBJ2-7; TRBD1 is taken as the D call from the table, unchecked against the DNA. TRBV1 has pseudogene status. CDR3 length: 13 residues. CDR3 residues: CTSSQGGLHEQYF. DNA for the CDR3: TGCACCAGCAGCCAAGGGGGCCTCCACGAGCAGTACTTC.

This rearrangement joins TRBV6-6 to TRBJ2-2; D might be TRBD2 (6 bases). Trimming stripped 8 bases from V and 13 bases from J, with 20 bases between. CDR3 size: 13 residues. Germline loops: CDR1 MNHNY, CDR2 SVGAGI (reference sequence). The CDR3 DNA reads TGTGCCAGCGGGGAATATTCGGCGGGGCTGCTGTTTTTT. Translating gives CASGEYSAGLLFF.

This chain connects TRBV6-1 to TRBJ2-6; D possibly corresponds to TRBD1 (5 bases). V lost 6 bases and J 0 bases, leaving 6 bases between the germline ends. CDR3 length equals 14 residues. Germline V lookup: CDR1 MNHNS, CDR2 SASEGT. CDR3 sequence: CASSQGSGANVLTF. The CDR3 DNA is TGTGCCAGCAGCCAGGGCTCTGGGGCCAACGTCCTGACTTTC.

J is TRBJ2-5 and V is TRBV7-2; 13 nucleotides align to TRBD2. The CDR3 has 16 residues. Germline V gene data show CDR1 as SGHTA and CDR2 as FQGNSA. The V and J ends lost 4 bases and 6 bases, in that order; junction bases with no gene match: 8. In DNA, the CDR3 is TGTGCCAGCAGCTCCGGGACTAGCGGGGTCCGGAAGACCCAGTACTTC. Encoded protein: CASSSGTSGVRKTQYF.

J is TRBJ2-7 and V is TRBV7-2, with 10 bases fitting TRBD2. The trim removed 3 bases at V and 2 bases at J, leaving 1 base unmatched. This CDR3 region has 14 residues. The V gene's germline CDR1 is SGHTA and CDR2 FQGNSA. The CDR3 protein is CASSFTSGTYEQYF. CDR3 nucleotides: TGTGCCAGCAGCTTTACTAGCGGGACCTACGAGCAGTACTTC.

This sequence joins TRBV11-2 and TRBJ2-7; D perhaps matches TRBD1 (6 bases). Trimming took off 5 bases at V and 2 bases at J, with 16 bases between the two ends. The CDR3 is 15 amino acids. From germline, CDR1 is SGHAT and CDR2 FQNNGV. This CDR3 reads CASSPRDKGTYEQYF. CDR3 nucleotide sequence: TGTGCCAGCAGCCCAAGGGACAAGGGGACCTACGAGCAGTACTTC. Variable domain in full (rest from reference TRBV11-2 and TRBJ2-7): EAGVAQSPRYKIIEKRQSVAFWCNPISGHATLYWYQQILGQGPKLLIQFQNNGVVDDSQLPKDRFSAERLKGVDSTLKIQPAKLEDSAVYLCASSPRDKGTYEQYFGPGTRLTVT.

The V and J genes are TRBV7-9 and TRBJ2-3, with 9 positions matching TRBD1. The germline V gene encodes CDR1 SEHNR and CDR2 FQNEAQ (reference sequence). The CDR3 has 15 amino acids. After removal of 5 bases from V and 6 bases from J, the junction contained 9 bases not matched to a gene. The DNA for the CDR3 is TGTGCCAGCAGCCCGCCGGGACAGGGCATGGATACGCAGTATTTT. This translates into CASSPPGQGMDTQYF.

This rearrangement joins TRBV15 to TRBJ1-1, with D uncertain. Germline V gives CDR1 LNHNV, CDR2 YYDKDF (reference sequence). V lost 7 bases and J lost 4, with 16 bases in between. CDR3 length equals 14 residues. The CDR3 sequence: CATTPGLLGTEAFF. CDR3 bases: TGTGCCACCACCCCCGGGTTACTGGGCACTGAAGCTTTCTTT.

V is TRBV18 and J is TRBJ1-1, with a weak D call TRBD1 (6 bases). Germline CDR1 is KGHSH and CDR2 is LQKENI. The CDR3 extends over 14 amino acids. Trimming removed 3 bases from V and 4 bases from J, with 12 bases in between. DNA for the CDR3: TGTGCCAGCTCACCTTACACAGGGCTCACTGAAGCTTTCTTT. It is translated as CASSPYTGLTEAFF.

V gene TRBV10-3 combines with J gene TRBJ2-3; TRBD2 is a possible D gene (6 bases). Germline V gene lookup returns CDR1 ENHRY and CDR2 SYGVKD. With 0 bases removed from V and 1 base from J, the gap between germline ends came to 8 bases. The CDR3 is 15 amino acids. CDR3 protein: CAISESKRGTDTQYF. The CDR3 DNA reads TGTGCCATCAGTGAGTCGAAGCGGGGCACAGATACGCAGTATTTT.

This clone was detected only a few times. The rearrangement uses TRBV6-1 and TRBJ1-5; 8 positions match TRBD1. The CDR3 has 15 residues. CDR1 and CDR2 (germline): MNHNS, SASEGT. V lost 1 base to trimming and J lost 5 bases; unmatched junction nucleotides: 4. CDR3 in amino acids: CASSEETGGYQPQHF. CDR3 DNA sequence: TGTGCCAGCAGTGAAGAAACAGGGGGTTATCAGCCCCAGCATTTT.

This chain links TRBV13 with TRBJ2-7; 7 nucleotides agree with TRBD1. Per germline, CDR1 PRHDT and CDR2 FYEKMQ (reference sequence). The CDR3 runs to 12 residues. V was clipped by 5 bases and J by 6 bases; unmatched bases: 4. CDR3: CASSLDRAEQYF. The CDR3 nucleotides read TGTGCCAGCAGCCTAGACAGGGCCGAGCAGTACTTC.

The genes are TRBV30 and TRBJ2-7; 9 positions match TRBD1. The germline gives CDR1 GTSNPN, CDR2 SVGIG (reference sequence). The CDR3 totals 15 residues. Trimming cost V 0 bases and J 6 bases; bases outside gene matches: 9. The CDR3 sequence: CAWSVSRTGASEQYF. The CDR3 bases are TGTGCCTGGAGTGTCTCCAGGACAGGGGCCTCCGAGCAGTACTTC.